A single sample gave rise to the 10 T cell receptor beta chains below, sequenced in a study of T cell responses to AZD1222 COVID-19 vaccine. Sequencing used immunoSEQ multiplex PCR; TCRdb keeps in-frame clones, though not all of them. The sample includes about 83,000 clones, about 90% of them seen just once. The sample was peripheral blood, taken on day 0 of MenACWY control vaccination. The receptors come from an adult in good health.

The count of this clone is one. The chain is built from TRBV11-2 and TRBJ2-7; D is ambiguous. Germline CDR1 reads SGHAT; CDR2 reads FQNNGV. The ends were cut back, 1 base at V and 7 bases at J, with 20 bases in the middle. The CDR3 totals 16 residues. CDR3 bases: TGTGCCAGCAGCTTAGGTGGCACCCCTCGGGCGAAGGAGCAGTACTTC. Translated, it gives CASSLGGTPRAKEQYF.

V and J are TRBV27 and TRBJ1-2; D uncertain. The V gene's germline CDR1 is MNHEY and CDR2 SMNVEV (reference sequence). CDR3 length: 17 residues. Trimming shortened V by 7 bases and J by 0 bases, and 21 bases separated the two germline ends. CDR3 nucleotide sequence: TGTGCCAGCACTCCGGGGAACCCCCGGTCAGCTAACTATGGCTACACCTTC. This translates into CASTPGNPRSANYGYTF.

The CDR3 protein is CASSSPQGNFYEQYF. DNA for the CDR3: TGTGCCAGCAGTTCCCCACAGGGGAACTTCTACGAGCAGTACTTC. The chain carries TRBV28 and TRBJ2-7; 7 bases agree with TRBD1. V lost 4 bases, J lost 3 bases, and 9 bases stayed unmatched. Germline CDR1 and CDR2: MDHEN and SYDVKM. The CDR3 runs 15 residues.

This rearrangement joins TRBV28 to TRBJ1-5; 9 positions agree with TRBD1. Germline V gives CDR1 MDHEN, CDR2 SYDVKM. The CDR3 contains 15 residues. V shed 4 bases and J 3 bases; nucleotides not matched to a gene: 4. The CDR3 loop reads CASSSGQGPNQPQHF. The CDR3 region has the DNA TGTGCCAGCAGTTCGGGACAGGGACCCAATCAGCCCCAGCATTTT.

This clone was observed once. The chain combines TRBV9 with TRBJ1-1; D gene ambiguous. CDR1 is SGDLS, CDR2 YYNGEE, per germline. CDR3 length equals 12 residues. V dropped 4 bases and J dropped 7 bases, with 11 bases sitting between them. This chain's CDR3 is CASSPSGSEAFF. Here the CDR3 DNA reads TGTGCCAGCAGCCCATCGGGGAGTGAAGCTTTCTTT. The full variable domain, in which reference TRBV9 and TRBJ1-1 provide the parts outside the CDR3, is DSGVTQTPKHLITATGQRVTLRCSPRSGDLSVYWYQQSLDQGLQFLIQYYNGEERAKGNILERFSAQQFPDLHSELNLSSLELGDSALYFCASSPSGSEAFFGQGTRLTVV.

The gene calls are TRBV30 and TRBJ2-2; D is uncertain. This CDR3 spans 15 amino acids. The V end was cut by 0 bases, the J end by 4 bases, with 12 bases between. Germline CDR1 GTSNPN, CDR2 SVGIG (reference sequence). This CDR3 reads CAWSVPVKLTGELFF. The CDR3 DNA sequence: TGTGCCTGGAGTGTACCGGTGAAACTCACCGGGGAGCTGTTTTTT.

J is TRBJ1-3 and V is TRBV5-1; D uncertain. This CDR3 is 15 amino acids long. V lost 7 bases and J lost 0, with 14 bases in between. From germline, CDR1 is SGHRS and CDR2 YFSETQ. The chain's CDR3 is CASRSSGSSGNTIYF. As DNA, the CDR3 is TGCGCCAGCCGTTCCTCGGGGAGCTCTGGAAACACCATATATTTT.

V gene TRBV25-1 combines with J gene TRBJ1-6; D unclear. V lost 0 bases and J lost 10, with 4 bases in between. The CDR3 spans 12 residues. Germline V gene lookup returns CDR1 MGHDK and CDR2 SYGVNS. CDR3 loop: CASSEYRSPLHF. The CDR3 DNA reads TGTGCCAGCAGTGAATATAGGTCACCCCTCCACTTT.

The V gene is TRBV7-6, the J gene TRBJ2-1, with 15 bases lining up with TRBD2. The CDR3 extends over 16 amino acids. CDR1 is SGHVS and CDR2 is FNYEAQ in the germline V gene. Trimming at V came to 6 bases and at J to 9 bases, leaving 9 bases not matched to a gene. CDR3 residues: CASSFGLAGGEGEQFF. For the CDR3, the DNA is TGTGCCAGCAGTTTTGGACTAGCGGGAGGGGAAGGTGAGCAGTTCTTC.

This clone was observed a single time. The chain links TRBV29-1 to TRBJ1-2, with unresolved D. Germline CDR1 is SQVTM and CDR2 is ANQGSEA. The ends were cut back, 3 bases at V and 13 bases at J, with 21 bases in the middle. The CDR3 runs 13 residues. CDR3 amino acids: CSVDSRRDVGATF. Written as DNA, the CDR3 is TGCAGCGTTGACAGTAGGCGCGACGTCGGTGCCACCTTC.